This T cell receptor beta chain is drawn from a study of blood T cell repertoires in COVID-19. About the study: From the United States, Italy and Spain came samples of acute and convalescent COVID-19.

V lost 5 bases and J lost 5; bases outside the gene matches: 0. The CDR3 loop spans 11 amino acids. Germline CDR1 is GTSNPN and CDR2 is SVGIG (reference sequence). Repertoires were generated with immunoSEQ multiplex PCR, while TCRdb's copy carries only in-frame clones and drops some. The data contain fewer than 300,000 clones, about four fifths of them singletons. This chain links TRBV30 with TRBJ2-7, with 10 bases fitting TRBD1. The receptor's source is a human donor with COVID-19, enrolled during active disease. The donor label of this sample is uncertain. What was sequenced was peripheral blood. As DNA, the CDR3 is TGTGCCTGGGGGACAGGGGACGAGCAGTACTTC. Its protein product is CAWGTGDEQYF.